This TCR beta chain was documented in a study of T-cell reconstitution after alpha-beta-depleted transplantation in children. TCRbeta library preparation incorporated unique molecular identifiers. TCRdb reprocessed the PCR reads via MiXCR and lists one record per CDR3 protein. The sample lists roughly 570,000 distinct CDR3 sequences, 25% to 30% occurring once. This clonotype was recorded many times. The CDR3 spans 14 residues. Germline V lookup: CDR1 ENHRY, CDR2 SYGVKD. With 3 bases removed from V and 0 bases from J, the gap between germline ends came to 6 bases. The chain uses TRBV10-3 and TRBJ2-1; possible D gene TRBD1, 6 bases. The TCR sequence derives from a boy less than two years old with Wiskott-Aldrich syndrome, due to receive a stem cell transplant. The specimen was PBMCs, collected before TCRalphabeta/CD19-depleted stem cell transplant. The CDR3 DNA reads as TGTGCCATCAGTGAAGGGGGCTCCTACAATGAGCAGTTCTTC. Its protein product is CAISEGGSYNEQFF.